These T cell receptor beta chains were read from a single sample in a study of T-cell memory formation after mild COVID-19. One entry per CDR3 protein, called by TCRdb with MiXCR from the 5' RACE reads. Here the sample spans around 220,000 distinct CDR3 sequences, over 15% being singletons. Sequencing input: PBMCs or a T cell subset sorted from them (not recorded which). The receptors shown here come from a man between 18 and 29 years old who had mild COVID-19 (a few samples of this study predate the infection). Cell type and time point are not known. Both conserved end residues are part of each CDR3. Each record gives: J gene, CDR3 length, clone size, D gene, V gene, CDR3 protein, CDR3 DNA. The D gene is left open where the match is weak. The size entry is marked missing in some rows and otherwise reads once, few, many or a size class.

TRBJ1-2	15	once	NA	TRBV7-2	CASSLQGLGRDGYTF	TGTGCCAGCAGCTTACAGGGTCTCGGACGAGATGGCTACACCTTC
TRBJ1-1	16	NA	NA	TRBV7-9	CASSLAWRGMNTEAFF	TGTGCCAGCAGCTTAGCGTGGCGGGGCATGAACACTGAAGCTTTCTTT
TRBJ2-7	15	few	NA	TRBV6-6	CASSSPGDTGYEQYF	TGTGCCAGCAGTTCTCCCGGGGACACAGGCTACGAGCAGTACTTC
TRBJ1-5	16	NA	NA	TRBV7-9	CASSLVTSGLNHPQHF	TGTGCCAGCAGCTTAGTTACGTCGGGACTGAATCACCCCCAGCATTTT
TRBJ2-5	12	NA	NA	TRBV5-1	CAIRVGQETQYF	TGCGCCATCCGCGTTGGACAAGAGACCCAGTACTTC
TRBJ1-5	14	NA	NA	TRBV18	CASSPTEGVGPQHF	TGTGCCAGCTCACCGACCGAGGGCGTCGGGCCCCAGCATTTT
TRBJ1-1	13	few	NA	TRBV7-2	CASSLALKIEAFF	TGTGCCAGCAGCTTAGCGCTGAAGATTGAAGCTTTCTTT
TRBJ2-3	11	many	NA	TRBV3-1	CASSQGDTQYF	TGTGCCAGCAGTCAGGGCGATACGCAGTATTTT
TRBJ2-3	17	NA	TRBD2	TRBV7-2	CASSPERGLTLADTQYF	TGTGCCAGCAGTCCGGAGCGGGGTCTTACCTTAGCAGATACGCAGTATTTT
TRBJ2-2	15	many	NA	TRBV12-3/TRBV12-4	CASSSVPGGTGELFF	TGTGCCAGCAGCAGCGTTCCGGGCGGAACCGGGGAGCTGTTTTTT
TRBJ1-5	15	few	NA	TRBV2	CASSYLGEGNQPQHF	TGTGCCAGCAGTTACCTCGGGGAGGGCAATCAGCCCCAGCATTTT
TRBJ1-1	15	NA	TRBD1	TRBV24-1	CATSDFDRGNTEAFF	TGTGCCACCAGTGATTTTGACAGGGGGAACACTGAAGCTTTCTTT
TRBJ2-6	15	few	NA	TRBV6-5	CASSSQGAGANVLTF	TGTGCCAGCAGTTCCCAGGGAGCTGGGGCCAACGTCCTGACTTTC
TRBJ1-1	13	many	TRBD1	TRBV15	CATSTSQGARAFF	TGTGCCACCAGCACTTCCCAGGGGGCCAGAGCTTTCTTT
TRBJ2-2	16	few	NA	TRBV5-1	CASSLAVDFYTGELFF	TGCGCCAGCAGCTTGGCGGTGGACTTCTACACCGGGGAGCTGTTTTTT
TRBJ2-2	15	NA	NA	TRBV5-5	CASSLSAMNTGELFF	TGTGCCAGCAGCTTGTCAGCTATGAACACCGGGGAGCTGTTTTTT
TRBJ2-3	13	NA	NA	TRBV27	CASSSPGSYTQYF	TGTGCCAGCAGTTCCCCGGGTTCGTATACGCAGTATTTT
TRBJ1-1	15	NA	NA	TRBV12-3/TRBV12-4	CASSHDTGTNTEAFF	TGTGCCAGCAGTCACGACACTGGCACGAACACTGAAGCTTTCTTT
TRBJ2-3	12	many	NA	TRBV12-3/TRBV12-4	CASSYLTDTQYF	TGTGCCAGCAGTTACCTTACAGATACGCAGTATTTT
TRBJ2-7	10	NA	NA	TRBV4-2	CASRLYEQYF	TGTGCCAGCAGACTCTACGAGCAGTACTTC
TRBJ2-6	19	NA	NA	TRBV20-1	CSARAPPGRDYSGANVLTF	TGCAGTGCTAGAGCCCCCCCCGGTAGGGATTATTCTGGGGCCAACGTCCTGACTTTC
TRBJ1-2	11	many	NA	TRBV5-6	CASSRRRGYTF	TGTGCCAGCAGCCGGAGACGAGGCTACACCTTC
TRBJ2-2	16	NA	NA	TRBV9	CASSLRDRGDTGELFF	TGTGCCAGCAGCCTCCGGGACCGAGGGGACACCGGGGAGCTGTTTTTT
TRBJ2-1	14	few	NA	TRBV29-1	CSGREGGSYNEQFF	TGCAGCGGGAGGGAGGGGGGCTCCTACAATGAGCAGTTCTTC
TRBJ2-2	15	few	NA	TRBV10-3	CASGRGGVDTGELFF	TGTGCCTCCGGGAGAGGCGGGGTGGACACCGGGGAGCTGTTTTTT
TRBJ2-3	15	NA	NA	TRBV7-2	CASSSNAGSTDTQYF	TGTGCCAGCAGCTCCAATGCTGGGAGCACAGATACGCAGTATTTT
TRBJ1-2	13	few	NA	TRBV7-9	CASSLSREDGYTF	TGTGCCAGCAGCTTAAGCAGGGAGGATGGCTACACCTTC
TRBJ1-5	13	few	NA	TRBV4-3	CASSQDSGQPQHF	TGCGCCAGCAGCCAAGATTCGGGTCAGCCCCAGCATTTT
TRBJ1-5	20	NA	TRBD1	TRBV10-2	CASSESRGAPDRGRNQPQHF	TGCGCCAGCAGTGAGTCGCGAGGGGCCCCGGACAGGGGGCGGAATCAGCCCCAGCATTTT
TRBJ1-5	15	few	NA	TRBV12-3/TRBV12-4	CASSLAPTGNQPQHF	TGTGCCAGCAGTTTAGCGCCCACAGGGAATCAGCCCCAGCATTTT
TRBJ2-7	12	NA	NA	TRBV18	CASSPPGYEQYF	TGTGCCAGCTCACCACCAGGCTACGAGCAGTACTTC
TRBJ1-5	12	few	NA	TRBV5-4	CASSLENQPQHF	TGTGCCAGCAGCTTGGAAAATCAGCCCCAGCATTTT
TRBJ1-2	16	once	NA	TRBV12-3/TRBV12-4	CASKRTGGVDGYGYTF	TGTGCCAGCAAGCGTACCGGGGGCGTGGATGGCTATGGCTACACCTTC
TRBJ2-2	16	NA	TRBD2	TRBV12-3/TRBV12-4	CASSETSGGFSGELFF	TGTGCCAGCAGTGAAACTAGCGGGGGATTCTCCGGGGAGCTGTTTTTT
TRBJ2-2	16	NA	NA	TRBV4-3	CASSQVLQPNTGELFF	TGCGCCAGCAGCCAAGTCCTACAGCCGAACACCGGGGAGCTGTTTTTT
TRBJ2-1	13	NA	NA	TRBV27	CASRSGLDNEQFF	TGTGCCAGCAGATCCGGGTTAGACAATGAGCAGTTCTTC
TRBJ2-5	16	many	NA	TRBV7-2	CASSFNGGRKQETQYF	TGTGCCAGCAGCTTTAATGGGGGGCGGAAACAAGAGACCCAGTACTTC
TRBJ1-5	12	NA	NA	TRBV6-5	CASSSWGQPQHF	TGTGCCAGCAGTTCATGGGGACAGCCCCAGCATTTT
TRBJ1-3	15	few	NA	TRBV7-9	CASSLKGTTGNTIYF	TGTGCCAGCAGCTTAAAAGGGACCACGGGAAACACCATATATTTT
TRBJ1-5	13	NA	TRBD1	TRBV20-1	CSAQTGVNQPQHF	TGCAGTGCCCAGACAGGGGTTAATCAGCCCCAGCATTTT
TRBJ1-1	13	few	NA	TRBV20-1	CSAIQDWNTEAFF	TGCAGTGCTATCCAGGATTGGAACACTGAAGCTTTCTTT
TRBJ1-6	16	few	NA	TRBV19	CASSIRRQWANSPLHF	TGTGCCAGTAGTATCCGGCGGCAGTGGGCAAATTCACCCCTCCACTTT
TRBJ2-7	13	NA	NA	TRBV12-3/TRBV12-4	CASSFLGVDEQYF	TGTGCCAGCAGTTTTCTAGGGGTCGACGAGCAGTACTTC
TRBJ1-2	14	NA	NA	TRBV5-5	CASGMTAKIYGYTF	TGTGCCAGCGGGATGACAGCGAAAATCTATGGCTACACCTTC
TRBJ1-5	15	few	TRBD1	TRBV28	CASSPRTGGNQPQHF	TGTGCCAGCAGTCCCCGGACAGGGGGCAATCAGCCCCAGCATTTT
TRBJ2-6	15	NA	NA	TRBV12-3/TRBV12-4	CASSRRTSGANVLTF	TGTGCCAGCAGCCGGCGGACCTCTGGGGCCAACGTCCTGACTTTC
TRBJ2-7	16	NA	NA	TRBV15	CATSRGSGQEGYEQYF	TGTGCCACCAGCAGAGGGTCTGGCCAGGAGGGCTACGAGCAGTACTTC
TRBJ1-1	16	few	NA	TRBV7-3	CASSLGPGRGNTEAFF	TGTGCCAGCAGCTTAGGGCCGGGCAGGGGGAACACTGAAGCTTTCTTT
TRBJ2-2	14	once	NA	TRBV20-1	CSAPGRGSTGELFF	TGCAGTGCTCCGGGACGCGGATCCACCGGGGAGCTGTTTTTT
TRBJ1-1	12	NA	NA	TRBV7-9	CASSLALREGLF	TGTGCCAGCAGCTTAGCGTTGCGTGAGGGGCTCTTT
TRBJ2-2	12	few	NA	TRBV7-3	CASTSTGGELFF	TGTGCCAGCACCTCAACAGGCGGGGAGCTGTTTTTT
TRBJ2-5	13	NA	NA	TRBV5-6	CASRSGGGETQYF	TGTGCCAGCAGGTCAGGGGGGGGAGAGACCCAGTACTTC